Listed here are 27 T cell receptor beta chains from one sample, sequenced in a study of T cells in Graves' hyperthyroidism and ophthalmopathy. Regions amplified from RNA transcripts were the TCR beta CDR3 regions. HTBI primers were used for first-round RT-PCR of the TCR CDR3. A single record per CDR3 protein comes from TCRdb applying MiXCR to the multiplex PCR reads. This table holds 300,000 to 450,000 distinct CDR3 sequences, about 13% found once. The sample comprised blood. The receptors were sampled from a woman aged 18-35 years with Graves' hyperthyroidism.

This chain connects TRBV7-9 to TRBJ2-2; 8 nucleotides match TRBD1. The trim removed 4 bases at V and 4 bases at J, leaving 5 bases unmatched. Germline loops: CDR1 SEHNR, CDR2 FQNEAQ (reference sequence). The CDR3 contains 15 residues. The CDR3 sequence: CASSSDRGGTGELFF. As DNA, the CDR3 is TGTGCCAGCAGCTCCGACAGGGGCGGCACCGGGGAGCTGTTTTTT.

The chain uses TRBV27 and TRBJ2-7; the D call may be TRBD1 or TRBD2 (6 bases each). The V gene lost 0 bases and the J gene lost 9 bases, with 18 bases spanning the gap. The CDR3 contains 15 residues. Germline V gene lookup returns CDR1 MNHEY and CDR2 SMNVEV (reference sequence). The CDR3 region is CASSLSSGAPNPQYF. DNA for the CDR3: TGTGCCAGCAGTTTATCGTCGGGGGCCCCCAACCCGCAGTACTTC.

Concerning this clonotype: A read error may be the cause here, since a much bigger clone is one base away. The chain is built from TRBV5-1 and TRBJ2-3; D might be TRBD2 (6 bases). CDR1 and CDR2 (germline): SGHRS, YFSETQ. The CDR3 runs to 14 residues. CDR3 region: CARSLEGMTDTQYF. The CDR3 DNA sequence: TGCGCCAGGAGCTTGGAGGGGATGACGGATACGCAGTATTTT.

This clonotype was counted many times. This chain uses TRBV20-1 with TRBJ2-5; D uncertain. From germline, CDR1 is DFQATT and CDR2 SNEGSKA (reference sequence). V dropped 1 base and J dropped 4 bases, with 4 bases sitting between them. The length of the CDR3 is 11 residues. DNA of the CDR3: TGCAGTGCTAGAGTTGTAGAGACCCAGTACTTC. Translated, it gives CSARVVETQYF.

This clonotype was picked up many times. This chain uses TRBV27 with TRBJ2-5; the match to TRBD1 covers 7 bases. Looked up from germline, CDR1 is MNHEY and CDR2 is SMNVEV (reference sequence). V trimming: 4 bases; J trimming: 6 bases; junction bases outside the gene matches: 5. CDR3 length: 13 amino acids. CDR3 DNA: TGTGCCAGCAGTTCCAACAGGGGAAAGACCCAGTACTTC. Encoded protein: CASSSNRGKTQYF.

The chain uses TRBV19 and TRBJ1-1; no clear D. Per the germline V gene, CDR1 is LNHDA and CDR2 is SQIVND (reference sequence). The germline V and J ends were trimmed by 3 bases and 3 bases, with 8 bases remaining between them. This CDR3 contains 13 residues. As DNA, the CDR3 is TGTGCCAGTAGTATTAAGGGCGACACTGAAGCTTTCTTT. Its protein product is CASSIKGDTEAFF.

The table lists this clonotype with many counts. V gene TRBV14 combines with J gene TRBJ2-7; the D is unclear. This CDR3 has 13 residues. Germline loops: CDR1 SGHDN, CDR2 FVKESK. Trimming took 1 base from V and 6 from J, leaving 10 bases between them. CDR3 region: CASSQVILSEQYF. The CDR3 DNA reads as TGTGCCAGCAGCCAAGTAATTTTAAGCGAGCAGTACTTC.

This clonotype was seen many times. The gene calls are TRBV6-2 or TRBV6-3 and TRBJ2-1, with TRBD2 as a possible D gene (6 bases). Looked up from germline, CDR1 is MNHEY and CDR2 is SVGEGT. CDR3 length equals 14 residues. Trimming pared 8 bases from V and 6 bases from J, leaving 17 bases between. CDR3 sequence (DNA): TGTGCCAGCGCTGGGGGGATCCGGGGCAATGAGCAGTTCTTC. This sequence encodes CASAGGIRGNEQFF.

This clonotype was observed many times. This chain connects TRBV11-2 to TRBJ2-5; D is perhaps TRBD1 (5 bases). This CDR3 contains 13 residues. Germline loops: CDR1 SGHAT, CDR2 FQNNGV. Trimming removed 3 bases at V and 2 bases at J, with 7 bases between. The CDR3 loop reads CASSFSGQETQYF. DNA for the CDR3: TGTGCCAGCAGCTTCTCAGGGCAAGAGACCCAGTACTTC.

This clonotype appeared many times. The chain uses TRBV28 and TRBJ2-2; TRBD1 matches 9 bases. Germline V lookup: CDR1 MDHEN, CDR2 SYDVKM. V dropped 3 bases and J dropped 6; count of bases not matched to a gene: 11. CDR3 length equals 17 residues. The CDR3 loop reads CASSLIPGTGMSGELFF. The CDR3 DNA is TGTGCCAGCAGTTTGATCCCCGGGACAGGGATGTCCGGGGAGCTGTTTTTT.

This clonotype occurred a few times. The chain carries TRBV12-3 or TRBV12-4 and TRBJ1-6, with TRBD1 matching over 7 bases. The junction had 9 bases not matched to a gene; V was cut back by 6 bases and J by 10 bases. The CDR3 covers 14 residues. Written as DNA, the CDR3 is TGTGCCAGCAGCCCTCGGAGGGACAGCTCACCCCTCCACTTT. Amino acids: CASSPRRDSSPLHF.

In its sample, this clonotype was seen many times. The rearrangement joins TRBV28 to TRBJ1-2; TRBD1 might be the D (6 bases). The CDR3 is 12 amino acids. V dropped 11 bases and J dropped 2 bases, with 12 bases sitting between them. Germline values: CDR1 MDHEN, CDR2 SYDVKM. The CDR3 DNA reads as TGTGCCGGATGGGGGCGGAACTATGGCTACACCTTC. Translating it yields CAGWGRNYGYTF.

DNA of the CDR3: TGTGCCAGCAGGGTGATTGAAAAACTGTTTTTT. The encoded protein is CASRVIEKLFF. The chain links TRBV2 to TRBJ1-4; D is undetermined. Germline values: CDR1 SNHLY, CDR2 FYNNEI. The CDR3 runs to 11 residues. V was cut by 6 bases and J by 7 bases, with 6 bases left in between. Full variable domain (outside the CDR3, taken from reference TRBV2 and TRBJ1-4): EPEVTQTPSHQVTQMGQEVILRCVPISNHLYFYWYRQILGQKVEFLVSFYNNEISEKSEIFDDQFSVERPDGSNFTLKIRSTKLEDSAMYFCASRVIEKLFFGSGTQLSVL.

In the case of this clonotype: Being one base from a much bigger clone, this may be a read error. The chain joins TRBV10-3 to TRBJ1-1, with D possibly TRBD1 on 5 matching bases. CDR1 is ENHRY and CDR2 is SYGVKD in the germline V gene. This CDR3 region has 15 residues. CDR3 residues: CATSVEGESNTEAFF. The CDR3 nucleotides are TGTGCCACCAGTGTTGAAGGGGAATCGAACACTGAAGCTTTCTTT.

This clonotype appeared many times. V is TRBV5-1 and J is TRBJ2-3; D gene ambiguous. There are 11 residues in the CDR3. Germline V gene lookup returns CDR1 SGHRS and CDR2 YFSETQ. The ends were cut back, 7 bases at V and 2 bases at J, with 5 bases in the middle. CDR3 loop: CASGPTDTQYF. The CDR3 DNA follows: TGCGCCAGCGGGCCCACAGATACGCAGTATTTT.

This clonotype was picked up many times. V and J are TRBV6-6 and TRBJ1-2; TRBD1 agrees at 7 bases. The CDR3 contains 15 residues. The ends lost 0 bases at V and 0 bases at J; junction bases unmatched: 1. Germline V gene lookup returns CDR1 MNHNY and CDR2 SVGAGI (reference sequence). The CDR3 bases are TGTGCCAGCAGTTACTCCGGACAGGCTAACTATGGCTACACCTTC. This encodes CASSYSGQANYGYTF.

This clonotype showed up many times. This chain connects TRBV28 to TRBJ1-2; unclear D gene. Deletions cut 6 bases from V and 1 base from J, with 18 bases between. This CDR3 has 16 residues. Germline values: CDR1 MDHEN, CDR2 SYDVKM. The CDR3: CASSHGQVGVNYGYTF. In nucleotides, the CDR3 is TGTGCCAGCAGCCATGGGCAGGTCGGGGTTAACTATGGCTACACCTTC.

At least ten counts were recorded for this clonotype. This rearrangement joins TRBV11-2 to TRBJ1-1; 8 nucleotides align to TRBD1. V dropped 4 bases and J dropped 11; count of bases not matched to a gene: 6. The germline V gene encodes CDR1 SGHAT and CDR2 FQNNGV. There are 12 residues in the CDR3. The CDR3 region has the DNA TGTGCCAGCAGCTCCAGGGGGCGCGAGGCTTTCTTT. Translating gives CASSSRGREAFF.

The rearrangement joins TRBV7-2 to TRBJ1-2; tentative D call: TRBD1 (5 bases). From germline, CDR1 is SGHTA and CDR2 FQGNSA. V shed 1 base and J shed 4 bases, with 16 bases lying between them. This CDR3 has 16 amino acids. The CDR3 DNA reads TGTGCCAGCAGCTTAGTTGTTGGGCAAGGGGCCTATGGCTACACCTTC. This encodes CASSLVVGQGAYGYTF.

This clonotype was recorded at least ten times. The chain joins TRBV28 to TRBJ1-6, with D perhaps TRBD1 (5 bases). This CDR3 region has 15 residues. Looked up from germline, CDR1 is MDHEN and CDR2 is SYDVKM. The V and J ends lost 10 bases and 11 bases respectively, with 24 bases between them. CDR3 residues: CATIRGGAEGTPLHF. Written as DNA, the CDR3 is TGTGCCACTATTCGAGGCGGGGCCGAGGGGACACCCCTCCACTTT.

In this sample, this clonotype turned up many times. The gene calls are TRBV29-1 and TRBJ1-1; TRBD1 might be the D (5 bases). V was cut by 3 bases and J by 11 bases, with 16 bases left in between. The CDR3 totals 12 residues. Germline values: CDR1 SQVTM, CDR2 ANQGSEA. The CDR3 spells CSVDGTWGEAFF. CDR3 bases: TGCAGCGTTGATGGGACTTGGGGGGAGGCTTTCTTT.

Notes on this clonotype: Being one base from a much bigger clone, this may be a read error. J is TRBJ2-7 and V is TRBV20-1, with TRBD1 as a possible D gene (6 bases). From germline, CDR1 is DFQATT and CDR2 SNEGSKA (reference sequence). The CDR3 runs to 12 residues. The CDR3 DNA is TGCAGTGATAGAGGACAGCCCTACGAGCAGTACTTC. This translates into CSDRGQPYEQYF.

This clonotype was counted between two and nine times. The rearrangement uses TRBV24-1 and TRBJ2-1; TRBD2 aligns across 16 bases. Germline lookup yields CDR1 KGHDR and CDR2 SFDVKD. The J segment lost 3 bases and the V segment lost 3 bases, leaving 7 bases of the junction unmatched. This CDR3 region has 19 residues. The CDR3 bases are TGTGCCACCAGTGATCCCGGGACTAGCGGGGGGGCTGACTACAATGAGCAGTTCTTC. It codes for CATSDPGTSGGADYNEQFF.

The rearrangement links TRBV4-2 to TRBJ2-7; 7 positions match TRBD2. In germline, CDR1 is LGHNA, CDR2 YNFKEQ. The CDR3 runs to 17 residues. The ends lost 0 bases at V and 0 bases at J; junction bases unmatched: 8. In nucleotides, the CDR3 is TGTGCCAGCAGCCAAGATATGGGAAGCGGGGCCTCCTACGAGCAGTACTTC. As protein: CASSQDMGSGASYEQYF.

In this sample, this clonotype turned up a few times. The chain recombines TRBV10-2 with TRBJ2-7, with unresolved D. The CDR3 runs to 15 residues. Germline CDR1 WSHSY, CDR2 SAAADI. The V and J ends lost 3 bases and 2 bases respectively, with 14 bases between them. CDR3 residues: CASSDLATSTYEQYF. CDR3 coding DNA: TGCGCCAGCAGTGATTTAGCAACGAGCACCTACGAGCAGTACTTC.

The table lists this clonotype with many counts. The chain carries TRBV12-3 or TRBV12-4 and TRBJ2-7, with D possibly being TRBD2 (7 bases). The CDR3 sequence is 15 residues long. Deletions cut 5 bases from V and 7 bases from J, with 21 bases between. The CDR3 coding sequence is TGTGCCAGCAGTCCCCGTGGGGGCTTGGGGGGGGAGCAGTACTTC. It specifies CASSPRGGLGGEQYF.

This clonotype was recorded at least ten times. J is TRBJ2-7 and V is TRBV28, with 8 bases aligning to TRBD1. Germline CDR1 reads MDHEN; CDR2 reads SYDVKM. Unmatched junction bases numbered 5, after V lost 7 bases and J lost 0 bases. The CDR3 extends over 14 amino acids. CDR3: CASTGTGFSYEQYF. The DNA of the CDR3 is TGTGCCAGCACCGGGACAGGATTCTCCTACGAGCAGTACTTC.